The next 21 T cell receptor beta chains were all read from a single sample in a study of blood T cell repertoires in COVID-19. Produced via immunoSEQ multiplex PCR; TCRdb's table is partial and in-frame only. Here the sample spans 100,000 to 150,000 clones, 90% being singletons. The sequenced sample consisted of peripheral blood. The receptors stem from a man in his fifties or sixties with COVID-19, enrolled during active disease.

This chain joins TRBV19 and TRBJ1-6; 9 bases map to TRBD1. The CDR3 extends over 15 amino acids. Germline V gene sequence: CDR1 LNHDA, CDR2 SQIVND (reference sequence). The V segment lost 2 bases and the J segment 5 bases; nucleotides outside the gene matches: 1. The CDR3 DNA follows: TGTGCCAGTAGTATAAGGACAGGGGATAATTCACCCCTCCACTTT. The encoded protein is CASSIRTGDNSPLHF.

V usage is TRBV6-5 and J usage is TRBJ1-4; D perhaps matches TRBD1 (5 bases). V lost 0 bases, J lost 7 bases, and 9 bases lay in between. CDR1 is MNHEY and CDR2 is SVGAGI in the germline V gene. The CDR3 totals 14 residues. The CDR3 sequence is CASSYSMTVEKLFF. The CDR3 bases are TGTGCCAGCAGTTACTCTATGACAGTTGAAAAACTGTTTTTT.

The rearrangement links TRBV6-5 to TRBJ2-2, with D possibly being TRBD1 (6 bases). The V end lost 7 bases, the J end lost 5 bases, and 8 bases lay between the germline ends. The CDR3 spans 12 residues. Germline V gives CDR1 MNHEY, CDR2 SVGAGI. CDR3 nucleotides: TGTGCCAGCACCCAGGGGACCGGGGAGCTGTTTTTT. This gives the protein CASTQGTGELFF.

The genes are TRBV6-2 or TRBV6-3 and TRBJ2-1; 13 bases agree with TRBD2. Germline trimming cut 5 bases from V and 7 bases from J; bases unmatched to any gene: 5. The CDR3 spans 15 residues. Germline lookup yields CDR1 MNHEY and CDR2 SVGEGT. The CDR3: CASSRGLAGWNEQFF. The CDR3 region has the DNA TGTGCCAGCAGTCGGGGACTAGCGGGATGGAATGAGCAGTTCTTC.

V and J are TRBV28 and TRBJ1-1; tentatively, D is TRBD1 (5 bases). This CDR3 spans 14 amino acids. Germline CDR1 is MDHEN and CDR2 is SYDVKM. V was clipped by 5 bases and J by 0 bases, with 10 bases between them. The CDR3 reads CASSGAGLNTEAFF. CDR3 DNA sequence: TGTGCCAGCAGTGGGGCAGGGCTGAACACTGAAGCTTTCTTT.

The table lists this clone with a few counts. This chain uses TRBV18 with TRBJ1-5; D perhaps matches TRBD1 (6 bases). This CDR3 is 15 amino acids long. V was clipped by 1 base and J by 5 bases, with 12 bases between them. The germline V gene has CDR1 KGHSH and CDR2 LQKENI. This CDR3 is CASSPQGVVDQPQHF. In DNA, the CDR3 is TGTGCCAGCTCACCACAGGGGGTTGTGGATCAGCCCCAGCATTTT.

This rearrangement joins TRBV6-5 to TRBJ1-2; TRBD1 agrees at 9 bases. The CDR3 has 15 amino acids. CDR1 and CDR2 (germline): MNHEY, SVGAGI. Trimming took 0 bases from V and 1 from J; bases not matched to a gene: 0. CDR3 sequence reads: CASSYSGQGNYGYTF. CDR3 DNA: TGTGCCAGCAGTTACTCGGGACAGGGTAACTATGGCTACACCTTC.

This clone was detected only a few times. This rearrangement joins TRBV24-1 to TRBJ1-2, with D possibly TRBD1 on 5 matching bases. The V end was cut by 4 bases, the J end by 2 bases, with 10 bases between. The CDR3 is 14 amino acids. From germline, CDR1 is KGHDR and CDR2 SFDVKD. The CDR3 region is CATSEAGWNYGYTF. DNA of the CDR3: TGTGCCACCAGTGAGGCAGGGTGGAACTATGGCTACACCTTC.

The rearrangement joins TRBV6-2 or TRBV6-3 to TRBJ2-3; 10 bases match TRBD2. The CDR3 contains 17 residues. V shed 0 bases and J 6 bases; nucleotides not matched to a gene: 9. CDR1 and CDR2 from the germline V gene are MNHEY and SVGEGT. The CDR3 loop reads CASSYSNPGLATDTQYF. The CDR3 nucleotides read TGTGCCAGCAGTTACTCTAACCCGGGACTAGCGACGGATACGCAGTATTTT.

The chain uses TRBV6-2 or TRBV6-3 and TRBJ2-7; D is ambiguous. Germline V gives CDR1 MNHEY, CDR2 SVGEGT. The CDR3 has 13 residues. Trimming pared 5 bases from V and 3 bases from J, leaving 11 bases between. The CDR3 sequence: CASSRLTYYEQYF. CDR3 nucleotide sequence: TGTGCCAGCAGTCGCCTTACTTACTACGAGCAGTACTTC.

This chain connects TRBV3-1 (or the pseudogene TRBV3-2) to TRBJ1-4; 8 bases map to TRBD1. J lost 3 bases, V lost 5 bases, and 8 bases had no gene match. The CDR3 length is 16 residues. From germline, CDR1 is LGHDT and CDR2 YNNKEL (reference sequence). The CDR3 spells CASSNPQGASNEKLFF. The CDR3 nucleotides read TGTGCCAGCAGCAACCCTCAGGGGGCGTCTAATGAAAAACTGTTTTTT.

V and J are TRBV5-1 and TRBJ2-1, with 11 bases lining up with TRBD2. The CDR3 extends over 13 amino acids. With V trimmed by 9 bases and J by 3 bases, 2 bases remained unmatched. The germline V gene encodes CDR1 SGHRS and CDR2 YFSETQ. The CDR3 spells CATTSGSYNEQFF. The CDR3 DNA reads as TGCGCCACAACTAGCGGGAGCTACAATGAGCAGTTCTTC. The whole variable domain, filled in from reference TRBV5-1 and TRBJ2-1, reads KAGVTQTPRYLIKTRGQQVTLSCSPISGHRSVSWYQQTPGQGLQFLFEYFSETQRNKGNFPGRFSGRQFSNSRSEMNVSTLELGDSALYLCATTSGSYNEQFFGPGTRLTVL.

J is TRBJ2-3 and V is TRBV4-3; TRBD2 matches 8 bases. This CDR3 spans 20 amino acids. Germline V gives CDR1 LGHNA, CDR2 YSLEER. V gave up 0 bases and J gave up 0 bases; unmatched junction bases: 14. The CDR3 loop reads CASSQEIVGRDPLSTDTQYF. Here the CDR3 DNA reads TGCGCCAGCAGCCAAGAAATCGTCGGGAGGGACCCACTTAGCACAGATACGCAGTATTTT.

The chain recombines TRBV28 with TRBJ1-5; D is perhaps TRBD1 (6 bases). Per the germline V gene, CDR1 is MDHEN and CDR2 is SYDVKM. The CDR3 contains 14 residues. V dropped 6 bases and J dropped 7 bases, with 16 bases sitting between them. CDR3 in amino acids: CASSINREVQPQHF. For the CDR3, the DNA is TGTGCCAGCAGCATAAACAGGGAAGTACAGCCCCAGCATTTT.

This chain uses TRBV11-2 with TRBJ2-5; 7 bases are shared with TRBD1. The trim removed 3 bases at V and 5 bases at J, leaving 9 bases unmatched. CDR3 length equals 15 residues. Germline V CDR1 and CDR2: SGHAT, FQNNGV. The CDR3, as DNA: TGTGCCAGCAGCTTTCTCCCAGGGGGACAGGAGACCCAGTACTTC. Protein: CASSFLPGGQETQYF.

V and J are TRBV30 and TRBJ2-2, with D unresolved. The CDR3 consists of 14 residues. V was pared by 0 bases and J by 0 bases, with 5 bases between. Germline V gene sequence: CDR1 GTSNPN, CDR2 SVGIG (reference sequence). The CDR3 is CAWSVGANTGELFF. The CDR3 bases are TGTGCCTGGAGTGTGGGCGCGAACACCGGGGAGCTGTTTTTT.

The chain has TRBV21-1 and TRBJ1-3. TRBV21-1 is an annotated pseudogene. The CDR3 has 16 amino acids. The CDR3 bases are TGTGCCAGCAGCAAAGATCGGTTTTACTCTGGAAACACCATATATTTT. Its translation: CASSKDRFYSGNTIYF.

The V call is TRBV6-2 or TRBV6-3, the J call TRBJ1-2, with 12 bases aligning to TRBD1. This CDR3 is built from 13 residues. J lost 7 bases, V lost 4 bases, and 1 base had no gene match. The germline gives CDR1 MNHEY, CDR2 SVGEGT. CDR3 region: CASSWDRGLGYTF. Here the CDR3 DNA reads TGTGCCAGCAGTTGGGACAGGGGGCTTGGCTACACCTTC.

The V gene is TRBV12-3 or TRBV12-4, the J gene TRBJ2-7; 9 positions match TRBD1. The V segment lost 5 bases and the J segment 10 bases; nucleotides outside the gene matches: 6. The CDR3 sequence is 12 residues long. CDR3 protein: CASSPTGGKQYF. The CDR3 DNA sequence: TGTGCCAGCAGTCCGACAGGGGGGAAACAGTACTTC.

The chain uses TRBV19 and TRBJ1-6; D is perhaps TRBD1 (5 bases). Germline V gene lookup returns CDR1 LNHDA and CDR2 SQIVND (reference sequence). The CDR3 spans 15 residues. The V gene lost 5 bases and the J gene lost 10 bases, with 18 bases spanning the gap. CDR3 nucleotide sequence: TGTGCCAGTAGTTCTCGCCTGGCGCGGGGGTCACCCCTCCACTTT. This sequence encodes CASSSRLARGSPLHF.

The gene calls are TRBV2 and TRBJ2-7; TRBD1 is a possible D gene (5 bases). Trimming cost V 4 bases and J 1 base, with 11 bases left between them. Germline lookup yields CDR1 SNHLY and CDR2 FYNNEI. This CDR3 contains 14 residues. DNA for the CDR3: TGTGCCAGCAGTGGGACATTGCAGTCCTACGAGCAGTACTTC. This encodes CASSGTLQSYEQYF.